This T cell receptor (beta chain) stems from a study of shared T cell receptors in the human thymus. The germline V gene encodes CDR1 KGHSH and CDR2 LQKENI. Trimming cost V 1 base and J 6 bases, with 9 bases left between them. The CDR3 spans 14 residues. Sequencing was performed with immunoSEQ multiplex PCR; in TCRdb, only in-frame clones are kept and a portion is missing. The table shows approximately 68,000 clones, with around 96% occurring only once. This TCR was sampled from a human donor. The chain couples TRBV18 to TRBJ1-4; weak D call: TRBD1 (5 bases). The specimen sequenced was thymocytes. In DNA, the CDR3 is TGTGCCAGCTCACCACTAGGGGAATATGAAAAACTGTTTTTT. Translating it yields CASSPLGEYEKLFF.